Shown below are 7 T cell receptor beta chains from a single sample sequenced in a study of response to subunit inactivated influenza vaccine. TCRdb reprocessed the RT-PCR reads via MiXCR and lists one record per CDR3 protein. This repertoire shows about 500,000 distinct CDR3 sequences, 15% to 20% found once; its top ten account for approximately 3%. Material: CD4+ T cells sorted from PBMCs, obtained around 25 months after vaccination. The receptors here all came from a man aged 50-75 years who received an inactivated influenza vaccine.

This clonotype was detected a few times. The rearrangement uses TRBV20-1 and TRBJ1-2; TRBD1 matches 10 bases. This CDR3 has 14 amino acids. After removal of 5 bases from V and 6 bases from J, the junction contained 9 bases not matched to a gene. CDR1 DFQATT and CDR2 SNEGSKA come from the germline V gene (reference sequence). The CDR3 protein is CSASGTGEGDGYTF. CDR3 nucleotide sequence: TGCAGTGCTTCCGGGACAGGGGAAGGCGATGGCTACACCTTC.

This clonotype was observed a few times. DNA for the CDR3: TGTGCCACCAGTGATTTAGCGGGAGCCACCTACAATGAGCAGTTCTTC. This gives the protein CATSDLAGATYNEQFF. The chain has TRBV24-1 and TRBJ2-1; 8 nucleotides align to TRBD2. Germline CDR1 reads KGHDR; CDR2 reads SFDVKD. The CDR3 extends over 16 amino acids. With 1 base clipped from V and 2 bases from J, the junction kept 3 bases outside the gene matches.

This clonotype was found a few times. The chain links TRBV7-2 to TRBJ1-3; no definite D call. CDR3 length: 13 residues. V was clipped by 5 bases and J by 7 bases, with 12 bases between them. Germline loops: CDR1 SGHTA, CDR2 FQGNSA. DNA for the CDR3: TGTGCCAGCAGCCCTACCCTGGAGAACACCATATATTTT. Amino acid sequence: CASSPTLENTIYF.

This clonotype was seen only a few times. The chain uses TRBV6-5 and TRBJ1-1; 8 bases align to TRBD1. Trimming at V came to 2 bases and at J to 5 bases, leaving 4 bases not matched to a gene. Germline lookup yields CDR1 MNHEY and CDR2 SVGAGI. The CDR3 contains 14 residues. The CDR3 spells CASSYRQGRTEAFF. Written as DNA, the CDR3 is TGTGCCAGCAGTTACCGACAGGGGAGGACTGAAGCTTTCTTT.

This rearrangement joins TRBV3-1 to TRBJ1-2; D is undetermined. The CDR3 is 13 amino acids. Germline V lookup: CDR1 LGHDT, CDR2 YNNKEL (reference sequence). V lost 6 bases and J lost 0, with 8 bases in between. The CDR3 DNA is TGTGCCAGCAGTCGAGATCCTAACTATGGCTACACCTTC. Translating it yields CASSRDPNYGYTF.

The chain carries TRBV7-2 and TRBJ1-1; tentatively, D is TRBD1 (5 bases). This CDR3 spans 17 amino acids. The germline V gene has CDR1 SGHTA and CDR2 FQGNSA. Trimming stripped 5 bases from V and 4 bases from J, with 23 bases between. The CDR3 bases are TGTGCCAGCAGCCCAGGAAGCGGTGGGGCAGTTAGCACTGAAGCTTTCTTT. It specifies CASSPGSGGAVSTEAFF.

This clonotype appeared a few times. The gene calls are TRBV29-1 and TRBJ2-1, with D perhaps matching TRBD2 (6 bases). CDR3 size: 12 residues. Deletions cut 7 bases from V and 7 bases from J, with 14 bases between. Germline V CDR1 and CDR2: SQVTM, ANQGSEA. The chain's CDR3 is CSGRDGRNEQFF. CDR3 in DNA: TGCAGCGGGAGGGACGGACGGAATGAGCAGTTCTTC.